The clone carrying this TCR beta chain has at least ten counts. Its antigen is still unknown. Time point meaning: longitudinal time-point 2. The cDNA was generated through 5'RACE incorporating 10-nucleotide random UMIs. From 15-18 subjects, every sequencing run obtained over 190 million TCR-beta sequences. TCRdb analysed the 5' RACE reads with MiXCR anew, one entry per CDR3 protein. The table includes 65,000 to 95,000 distinct CDR3 sequences, around 6% detected once. CDR1 is SGHRS and CDR2 is YFSETQ in the germline V gene. The length of the CDR3 is 17 residues. Germline trimming cut 4 bases from V and 8 bases from J; bases unmatched to any gene: 9. This sample was included in a study of neurological immune-mediated disorders. Overall study results and limits: Clinical and MRI features did not associate with the cluster found in multiple sclerosis patients.

The TCR was taken from a woman between 55 and 75 years old with multiple sclerosis. Sample: PBMCs. The chain is built from TRBV5-1 and TRBJ2-1, with 16 nucleotides matching TRBD2. CDR3 protein: CASSGGTSGGAVDEQFF. The CDR3 coding sequence is TGCGCCAGCAGCGGAGGGACTAGCGGGGGGGCAGTGGATGAGCAGTTCTTC.